A single sample is the source of the 24 T cell receptor beta chains below, sequenced in a study of cytomegalovirus exposure and HLA in healthy donors (TCRdb year 2017). The library was obtained by the immunoSEQ multiplex PCR assay. The clones in this table, taken by TCRdb from immuneACCESS, are in-frame only. Not every clone is retained; where verified, under half of the shortfall comes from an unresolved V gene, and the cause of the rest is unknown. The sample includes about 160,000 clones, with 88% observed a single time. Roughly 3% of the sample is held by the ten biggest clonotypes. The sequencing sample was made of PBMCs. Source of these receptors: a man aged 18 to 29 in good health and CMV-seronegative.

The V and J genes are TRBV29-1 and TRBJ2-1; D might be TRBD1 (5 bases). The CDR3 length is 11 residues. The V end was cut by 5 bases, the J end by 6 bases, with 8 bases between. Per the germline V gene, CDR1 is SQVTM and CDR2 is ANQGSEA. The CDR3 here is CSVLQVNEQFF. In nucleotides, the CDR3 is TGCAGCGTTTTACAGGTCAATGAGCAGTTCTTC.

This clone came up a few times. V gene TRBV6-1 combines with J gene TRBJ2-2, with D possibly matching TRBD2 (6 bases). This CDR3 comprises 14 residues. The germline gives CDR1 MNHNS, CDR2 SASEGT. V shed 6 bases and J shed 6 bases, with 14 bases lying between them. Written as DNA, the CDR3 is TGTGCCAGCAGCATGGAGGGAATCGCCGGGGAGCTGTTTTTT. Protein: CASSMEGIAGELFF.

The chain recombines TRBV2 with TRBJ2-5; 12 nucleotides line up with TRBD2. Germline V gene data show CDR1 as SNHLY and CDR2 as FYNNEI. The CDR3 consists of 16 residues. After removal of 2 bases from V and 5 bases from J, the junction contained 6 bases not matched to a gene. This chain's CDR3 is CASSERLAGGGETQYF. As DNA, the CDR3 is TGTGCCAGCAGTGAACGGCTAGCGGGAGGGGGGGAGACCCAGTACTTC.

The chain combines TRBV28 with TRBJ2-1; D gene uncertain. Germline loops: CDR1 MDHEN, CDR2 SYDVKM. This CDR3 region has 15 residues. The V gene lost 5 bases and the J gene lost 0 bases, with 11 bases spanning the gap. This chain's CDR3 is CASSIASASYNEQFF. CDR3 coding DNA: TGTGCCAGCAGTATAGCTTCCGCCTCCTACAATGAGCAGTTCTTC.

The genes are TRBV5-4 and TRBJ2-5, with 8 bases lining up with TRBD2. Germline V gene lookup returns CDR1 SGHNT and CDR2 YYREEE (reference sequence). After removal of 4 bases from V and 5 bases from J, the junction contained 10 bases not matched to a gene. The CDR3 runs 15 residues. The CDR3 loop is CASSDSGGGQETQYF. The CDR3 DNA is TGTGCCAGCAGCGACTCGGGAGGGGGGCAGGAGACCCAGTACTTC.

The chain combines TRBV5-4 with TRBJ1-2; the D is unclear. The CDR3 length is 15 residues. Trimming removed 1 base at V and 7 bases at J, with 17 bases between. Germline lookup yields CDR1 SGHNT and CDR2 YYREEE (reference sequence). CDR3 nucleotides: TGTGCCAGCAGCTTGTCCTATACAGTGCCAGGTGGCTACACCTTC. Translating gives CASSLSYTVPGGYTF.

V gene TRBV19 combines with J gene TRBJ1-1; 7 bases fit TRBD1. Germline V gene sequence: CDR1 LNHDA, CDR2 SQIVND (reference sequence). CDR3 length equals 13 residues. The ends lost 5 bases at V and 3 bases at J; junction bases unmatched: 3. The CDR3 spells CASSADRDTEAFF. CDR3 nucleotides: TGTGCCAGTAGTGCAGACAGGGACACTGAAGCTTTCTTT.

In nucleotides, the CDR3 is TGTGCCAGCAGCTCAAGTTCAGGGCAGTACTTC. Amino acid sequence: CASSSSSGQYF. The V and J genes are TRBV5-6 and TRBJ2-7; unclear D gene. Trimming removed 3 bases at V and 9 bases at J, with 10 bases between. CDR1 SGHDT and CDR2 YYEEEE come from the germline V gene. The CDR3 extends over 11 amino acids.

This sequence joins TRBV27 and TRBJ1-5; D ambiguous. Trimming took 3 bases from V and 0 from J, leaving 9 bases between them. From germline, CDR1 is MNHEY and CDR2 SMNVEV (reference sequence). The CDR3 totals 15 residues. As DNA, the CDR3 is TGTGCCAGCAGTTTGCGGCGGTATAGCAATCAGCCCCAGCATTTT. Translated: CASSLRRYSNQPQHF.

The J gene is TRBJ2-7, the V gene TRBV27, with D tentatively TRBD2 (6 bases). Germline V CDR1 and CDR2: MNHEY, SMNVEV (reference sequence). V was cut by 0 bases and J by 4 bases, with 16 bases left in between. There are 16 residues in the CDR3. The CDR3 DNA is TGTGCCAGCAGTTTATCGGTGCGGAGCCTAGCGTACGAGCAGTACTTC. The encoded protein is CASSLSVRSLAYEQYF.

The V and J genes are TRBV21-1 and TRBJ1-5. TRBV21-1 is a pseudogene locus. The CDR3 is 15 residues long. DNA of the CDR3: TGTGCCAGCAGCGGGTCATCGCACGGGAATCAGCCCCAGCATTTT. It specifies CASSGSSHGNQPQHF.

The rearrangement links TRBV28 to TRBJ2-7; D is uncertain. This CDR3 contains 13 residues. V lost 5 bases and J 3 bases, leaving 11 bases between the germline ends. Germline CDR1 is MDHEN and CDR2 is SYDVKM. The CDR3 here is CASSVAGYYEQYF. DNA for the CDR3: TGTGCCAGCAGTGTGGCAGGATACTACGAGCAGTACTTC.

The V call is TRBV4-3, the J call TRBJ2-7; 13 nucleotides line up with TRBD2. CDR1 is LGHNA and CDR2 is YSLEER in the germline V gene. This CDR3 contains 17 residues. The J segment lost 3 bases and the V segment lost 0 bases, leaving 5 bases of the junction unmatched. The CDR3 DNA follows: TGCGCCAGCAGCCAAGATCCCGGGACTAGCGGGATCTACGAGCAGTACTTC. Residues: CASSQDPGTSGIYEQYF.

The chain links TRBV6-5 to TRBJ2-1; D ambiguous. V gave up 2 bases and J gave up 6 bases, with 8 bases separating them. Per germline, CDR1 MNHEY and CDR2 SVGAGI. The CDR3 is 13 amino acids. This CDR3 is CASSYGRLNEQFF. The DNA for the CDR3 is TGTGCCAGCAGTTACGGCCGACTCAATGAGCAGTTCTTC.

The chain combines TRBV11-2 with TRBJ1-4, with 9 bases identical to TRBD1. Germline lookup yields CDR1 SGHAT and CDR2 FQNNGV. The CDR3 runs 14 residues. Trimming cost V 5 bases and J 4 bases; bases outside gene matches: 2. DNA for the CDR3: TGTGCCAGCAGCCTGGGACAGGGTAATGAAAAACTGTTTTTT. Its translation: CASSLGQGNEKLFF.

The genes are TRBV5-1 and TRBJ1-3, with 9 bases that match TRBD1. Germline values: CDR1 SGHRS, CDR2 YFSETQ. The CDR3 covers 14 residues. V lost 4 bases to trimming and J lost 8 bases; unmatched junction nucleotides: 7. As DNA, the CDR3 is TGCGCCAGCAGCCTGATGGGACAGGGAGACACCATATATTTT. Residues: CASSLMGQGDTIYF. The full variable domain, with the rest looked up from reference TRBV5-1 and TRBJ1-3, is KAGVTQTPRYLIKTRGQQVTLSCSPISGHRSVSWYQQTPGQGLQFLFEYFSETQRNKGNFPGRFSGRQFSNSRSEMNVSTLELGDSALYLCASSLMGQGDTIYFGEGSWLTVV.

This clone is a singleton in its sample. The chain couples TRBV7-2 to TRBJ2-1; D remains unclear. Germline CDR1 and CDR2: SGHTA and FQGNSA. V lost 4 bases and J lost 10, with 29 bases in between. This CDR3 comprises 18 residues. The CDR3 spells CASSSSPQTRAPTREQFF. The CDR3 region has the DNA TGTGCCAGCAGCTCATCCCCACAGACCCGAGCACCCACAAGGGAGCAGTTCTTC.

The chain links TRBV6-5 to TRBJ2-1; D is perhaps TRBD1 (7 bases). Per the germline V gene, CDR1 is MNHEY and CDR2 is SVGAGI. CDR3 length equals 15 residues. V lost 0 bases and J lost 4, with 10 bases in between. In DNA, the CDR3 is TGTGCCAGCAGTTACTCGGCGGGACAGTACAATGAGCAGTTCTTC. This sequence encodes CASSYSAGQYNEQFF.

This rearrangement joins TRBV4-1 to TRBJ2-2; tentative D call: TRBD2 (6 bases). CDR1 and CDR2 (germline): MGHRA, YSYEKL. CDR3 length: 17 amino acids. Deletions cut 0 bases from V and 5 bases from J, with 16 bases between. CDR3 DNA: TGCGCCAGCAGCCAAGAGATCGGGGGAGTAAGTACCGGGGAGCTGTTTTTT. Its translation is CASSQEIGGVSTGELFF.

This rearrangement joins TRBV5-1 to TRBJ2-7; D gene unclear. This CDR3 spans 17 amino acids. Germline V gene sequence: CDR1 SGHRS, CDR2 YFSETQ. Trimming shortened V by 1 base and J by 7 bases, and 24 bases separated the two germline ends. The CDR3 is CASSLLAPRQLPREQYV. The CDR3 DNA is TGCGCCAGCAGCTTGTTAGCCCCCCGGCAGCTCCCGAGGGAGCAGTACGTC.

The chain uses TRBV29-1 and TRBJ2-7; the match to TRBD1 covers 11 bases. The germline V gene has CDR1 SQVTM and CDR2 ANQGSEA. Germline trimming cut 0 bases from V and 3 bases from J; bases unmatched to any gene: 4. The CDR3 runs 15 residues. The chain's CDR3 is CSVEDRDRGNYEQYF. The CDR3 DNA sequence: TGCAGCGTTGAAGATCGGGACAGGGGGAACTACGAGCAGTACTTC.

The V call is TRBV6-5, the J call TRBJ2-1; 7 nucleotides agree with TRBD2. Germline V gene lookup returns CDR1 MNHEY and CDR2 SVGAGI. V gave up 7 bases and J gave up 6 bases; unmatched junction bases: 12. This CDR3 is built from 15 residues. CDR3 sequence: CASTLRGSLLNEQFF. The CDR3 DNA reads TGTGCCAGCACCCTTCGCGGGAGCCTTCTCAATGAGCAGTTCTTC.

The gene calls are TRBV6-5 and TRBJ2-3; no clear D gene. The CDR3 has 14 residues. The V end was cut by 2 bases, the J end by 2 bases, with 8 bases between. The germline V gene has CDR1 MNHEY and CDR2 SVGAGI. The CDR3 region is CASSYVETTDTQYF. The CDR3 nucleotides are TGTGCCAGCAGTTACGTGGAGACCACAGATACGCAGTATTTT.

This chain joins TRBV5-1 and TRBJ1-3; D is undetermined. This CDR3 comprises 14 residues. Trimming pared 1 base from V and 0 bases from J, leaving 5 bases between. Germline values: CDR1 SGHRS, CDR2 YFSETQ. The CDR3 sequence: CASSLTSSGNTIYF. The CDR3 region has the DNA TGCGCCAGCAGCTTGACTAGCTCTGGAAACACCATATATTTT. The full variable domain, rest sourced from reference TRBV5-1 and TRBJ1-3, is KAGVTQTPRYLIKTRGQQVTLSCSPISGHRSVSWYQQTPGQGLQFLFEYFSETQRNKGNFPGRFSGRQFSNSRSEMNVSTLELGDSALYLCASSLTSSGNTIYFGEGSWLTVV.